These 3 T cell receptor beta chains originate from one sample sequenced in a study of blood T cell repertoires in COVID-19. Sequenced by immunoSEQ multiplex PCR; TCRdb stores in-frame clones only, minus some. The data show more than 350,000 clones, roughly 90% seen once. Sample: peripheral blood. These receptors came from a woman in her 30s with COVID-19, enrolled during active disease.

The chain joins TRBV19 to TRBJ2-5; D not certain. Trimming took 1 base from V and 5 from J, leaving 8 bases between them. In germline, CDR1 is LNHDA, CDR2 SQIVND (reference sequence). The CDR3 extends over 13 amino acids. CDR3 DNA: TGTGCCAGTAGTATAGCTTTCGGGGAGACCCAGTACTTC. This sequence encodes CASSIAFGETQYF. The full variable domain, completed using reference TRBV19 and TRBJ2-5, is DGGITQSPKYLFRKEGQNVTLSCEQNLNHDAMYWYRQDPGQGLRLIYYSQIVNDFQKGDIAEGYSVSREKKESFPLTVTSAQKNPTAFYLCASSIAFGETQYFGPGTRLLVL.

This chain links TRBV27 with TRBJ2-1; 8 positions agree with TRBD1. CDR3 length equals 15 residues. V trimming: 3 bases; J trimming: 2 bases; junction bases outside the gene matches: 3. Germline loops: CDR1 MNHEY, CDR2 SMNVEV (reference sequence). Here the CDR3 DNA reads TGTGCCAGCAGTTTGTCAGGGGGCGCCTACAATGAGCAGTTCTTC. Encoded protein: CASSLSGGAYNEQFF.

The chain employs TRBV6-5 and TRBJ2-7; perhaps TRBD2 as D (5 bases). Germline loops: CDR1 MNHEY, CDR2 SVGAGI. Trimming cost V 3 bases and J 6 bases, with 12 bases left between them. CDR3 length equals 13 residues. The CDR3: CASSYGELSEQYF. DNA for the CDR3: TGTGCCAGCAGTTATGGGGAGTTGAGCGAGCAGTACTTC.